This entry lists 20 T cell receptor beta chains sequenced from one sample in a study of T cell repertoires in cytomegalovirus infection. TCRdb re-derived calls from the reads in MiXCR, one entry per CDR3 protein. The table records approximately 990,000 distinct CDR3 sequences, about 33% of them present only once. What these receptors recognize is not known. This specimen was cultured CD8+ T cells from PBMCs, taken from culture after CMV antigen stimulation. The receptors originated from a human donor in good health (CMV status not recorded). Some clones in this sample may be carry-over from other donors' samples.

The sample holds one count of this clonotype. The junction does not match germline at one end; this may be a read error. This CDR3 is CANSYTSGVQDEQFF. CDR3 sequence (DNA): TGTGCCAACAGCTATACTAGCGGGGTGCAGGATGAGCAGTTCTTC. The chain links TRBV11-3 to TRBJ2-1, with 10 bases fitting TRBD2. The CDR3 has 15 amino acids. Germline CDR1 SGHNT, CDR2 YENEEA.

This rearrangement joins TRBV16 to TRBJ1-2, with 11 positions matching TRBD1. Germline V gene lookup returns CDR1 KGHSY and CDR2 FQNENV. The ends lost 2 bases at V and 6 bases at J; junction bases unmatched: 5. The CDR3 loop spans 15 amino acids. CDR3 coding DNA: TGTGCCAGCAGCCAACCGGACAGGGGGCGGGATGGCTACACCTTC. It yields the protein CASSQPDRGRDGYTF.

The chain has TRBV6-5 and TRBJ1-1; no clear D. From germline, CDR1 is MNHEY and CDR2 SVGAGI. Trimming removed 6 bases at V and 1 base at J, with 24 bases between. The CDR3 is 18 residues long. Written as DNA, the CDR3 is TGTGCCAGCAGACCCCGAGGAATTTGGCTAGGGAAGAACACTGAAGCTTTCTTT. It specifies CASRPRGIWLGKNTEAFF.

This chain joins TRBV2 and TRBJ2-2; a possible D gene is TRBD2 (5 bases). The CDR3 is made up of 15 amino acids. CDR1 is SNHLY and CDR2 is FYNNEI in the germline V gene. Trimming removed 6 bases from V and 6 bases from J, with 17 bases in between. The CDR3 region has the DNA TGTGCCAGCAGATCTAGCTTCGTGGCCGCCGGGGAGCTGTTTTTT. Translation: CASRSSFVAAGELFF.

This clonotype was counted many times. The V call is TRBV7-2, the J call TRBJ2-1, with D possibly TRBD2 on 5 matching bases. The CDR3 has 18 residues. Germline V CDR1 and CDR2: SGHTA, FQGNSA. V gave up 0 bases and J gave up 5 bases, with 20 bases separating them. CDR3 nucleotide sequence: TGTGCCAGCAGCTTAGCGCCTCAAGGAGACTACCTGAACAATGAGCAGTTCTTC. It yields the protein CASSLAPQGDYLNNEQFF. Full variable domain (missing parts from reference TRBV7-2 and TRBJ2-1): GAGVSQSPSNKVTEKGKDVELRCDPISGHTALYWYRQSLGQGLEFLIYFQGNSAPDKSGLPSDRFSAERTGGSVSTLTIQRTQQEDSAVYLCASSLAPQGDYLNNEQFFGPGTRLTVL.

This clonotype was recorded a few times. The CDR3 sequence is CASSTGTGYGGNQPQHF. The CDR3 DNA reads TGTGCCAGCAGCACCGGGACAGGGTACGGAGGCAATCAGCCCCAGCATTTT. The chain combines TRBV5-3 with TRBJ1-5; 9 bases fit TRBD1. TRBV5-3 is designated an ORF whose function remains uncertain. The V segment lost 8 bases and the J segment 2 bases; nucleotides outside the gene matches: 14. The CDR3 runs 17 residues.

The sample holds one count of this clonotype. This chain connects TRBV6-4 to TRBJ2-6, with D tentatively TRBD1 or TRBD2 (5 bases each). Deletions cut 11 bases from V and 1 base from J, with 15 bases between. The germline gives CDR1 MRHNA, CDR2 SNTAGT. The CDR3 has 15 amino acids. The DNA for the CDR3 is TGTGCCCCAGCAGAAGGGGAGTCTGGGGCCAACGTCCTGACTTTC. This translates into CAPAEGESGANVLTF.

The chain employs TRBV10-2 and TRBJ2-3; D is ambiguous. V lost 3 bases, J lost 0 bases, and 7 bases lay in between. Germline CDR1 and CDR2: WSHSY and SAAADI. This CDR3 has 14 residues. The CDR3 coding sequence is TGCGCCAGCAGTGATTTGGGGAGCACAGATACGCAGTATTTT. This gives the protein CASSDLGSTDTQYF.

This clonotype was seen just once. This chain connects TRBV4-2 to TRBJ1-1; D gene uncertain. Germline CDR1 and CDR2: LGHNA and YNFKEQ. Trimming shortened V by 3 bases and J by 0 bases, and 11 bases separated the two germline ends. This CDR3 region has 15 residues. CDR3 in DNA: TGTGCCAGCAGCCATGCGACGGATATGAACACTGAAGCTTTCTTT. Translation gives CASSHATDMNTEAFF.

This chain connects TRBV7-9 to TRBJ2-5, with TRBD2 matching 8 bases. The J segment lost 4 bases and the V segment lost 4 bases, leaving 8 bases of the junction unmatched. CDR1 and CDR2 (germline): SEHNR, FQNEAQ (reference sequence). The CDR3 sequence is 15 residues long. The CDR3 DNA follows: TGTGCCAGCAGCTCCAGGCGGGGGGCGGGAGAGACCCAGTACTTC. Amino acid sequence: CASSSRRGAGETQYF.

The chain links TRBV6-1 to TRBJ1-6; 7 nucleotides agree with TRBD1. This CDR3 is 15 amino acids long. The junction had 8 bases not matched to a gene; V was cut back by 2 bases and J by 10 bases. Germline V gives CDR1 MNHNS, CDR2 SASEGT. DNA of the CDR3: TGTGCCAGCAGTGAATCTAGACAGGGAGGCTCACCCCTCCACTTT. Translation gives CASSESRQGGSPLHF.

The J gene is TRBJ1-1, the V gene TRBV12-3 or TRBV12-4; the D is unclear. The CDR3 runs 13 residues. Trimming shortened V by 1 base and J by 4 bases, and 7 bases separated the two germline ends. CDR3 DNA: TGTGCCAGCAGTTTAGGGATGCTCACTGAAGCTTTCTTT. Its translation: CASSLGMLTEAFF.

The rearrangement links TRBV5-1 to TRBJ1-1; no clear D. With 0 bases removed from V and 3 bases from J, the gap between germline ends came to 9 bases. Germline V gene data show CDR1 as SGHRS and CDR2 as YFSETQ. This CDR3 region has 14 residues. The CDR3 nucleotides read TGCGCCAGCAGCTTGGAAGGGATGTACACTGAAGCTTTCTTT. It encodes CASSLEGMYTEAFF. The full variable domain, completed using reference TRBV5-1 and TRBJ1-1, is KAGVTQTPRYLIKTRGQQVTLSCSPISGHRSVSWYQQTPGQGLQFLFEYFSETQRNKGNFPGRFSGRQFSNSRSEMNVSTLELGDSALYLCASSLEGMYTEAFFGQGTRLTVV.

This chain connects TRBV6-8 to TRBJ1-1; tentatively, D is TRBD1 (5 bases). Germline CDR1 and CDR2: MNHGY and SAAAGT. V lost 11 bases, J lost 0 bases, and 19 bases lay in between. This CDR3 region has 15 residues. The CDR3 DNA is TGTGCCCTCTACCCCCGGGGACCTTTGAACACTGAAGCTTTCTTT. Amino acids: CALYPRGPLNTEAFF.

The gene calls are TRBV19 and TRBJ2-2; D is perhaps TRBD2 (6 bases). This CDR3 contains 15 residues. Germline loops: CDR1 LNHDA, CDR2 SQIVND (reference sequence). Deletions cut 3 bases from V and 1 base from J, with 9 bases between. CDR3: CASSIVGGNTGELFF. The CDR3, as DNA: TGTGCCAGTAGTATCGTGGGGGGGAACACCGGGGAGCTGTTTTTT.

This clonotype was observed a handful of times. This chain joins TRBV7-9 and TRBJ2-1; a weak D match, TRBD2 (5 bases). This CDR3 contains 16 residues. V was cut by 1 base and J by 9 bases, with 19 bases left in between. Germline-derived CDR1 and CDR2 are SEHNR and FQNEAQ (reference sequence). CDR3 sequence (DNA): TGTGCCAGCAGCTTAGAGGGCACGGGATTGGGGATTGAGCAGTTCTTC. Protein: CASSLEGTGLGIEQFF.

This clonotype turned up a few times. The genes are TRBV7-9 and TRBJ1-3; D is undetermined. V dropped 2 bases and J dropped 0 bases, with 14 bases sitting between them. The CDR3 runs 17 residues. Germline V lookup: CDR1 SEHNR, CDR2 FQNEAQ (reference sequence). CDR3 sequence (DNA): TGTGCCAGCAGCTTACCAACGACGGAACTCTCTGGAAACACCATATATTTT. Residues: CASSLPTTELSGNTIYF. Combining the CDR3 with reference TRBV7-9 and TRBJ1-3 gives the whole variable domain DTGVSQNPRHKITKRGQNVTFRCDPISEHNRLYWYRQTLGQGPEFLTYFQNEAQLEKSRLLSDRFSAERPKGSFSTLEIQRTEQGDSAMYLCASSLPTTELSGNTIYFGEGSWLTVV.

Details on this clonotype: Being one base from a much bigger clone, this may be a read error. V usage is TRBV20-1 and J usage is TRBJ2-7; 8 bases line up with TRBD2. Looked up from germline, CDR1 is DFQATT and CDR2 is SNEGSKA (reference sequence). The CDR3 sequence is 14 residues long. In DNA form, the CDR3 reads TGCAGTACTAGAGATCGGGAGGGGCCCTACGAGCAGTACTTC. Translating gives CSTRDREGPYEQYF.

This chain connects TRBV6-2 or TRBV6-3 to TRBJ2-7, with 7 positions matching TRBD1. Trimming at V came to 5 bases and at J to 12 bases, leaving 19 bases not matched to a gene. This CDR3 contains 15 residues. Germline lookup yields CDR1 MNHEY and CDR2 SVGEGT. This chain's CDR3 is CASSGPRDSLRGRYV. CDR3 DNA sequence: TGTGCCAGCAGTGGACCTAGGGACAGCCTACGAGGTCGGTACGTC.

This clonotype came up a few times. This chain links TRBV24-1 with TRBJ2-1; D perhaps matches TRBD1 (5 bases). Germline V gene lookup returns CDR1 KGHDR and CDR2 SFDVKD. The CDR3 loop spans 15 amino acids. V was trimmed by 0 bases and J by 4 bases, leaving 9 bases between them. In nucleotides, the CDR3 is TGTGCCACCAGTGATTTGCCGGCAGGGTACAATGAGCAGTTCTTC. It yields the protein CATSDLPAGYNEQFF.